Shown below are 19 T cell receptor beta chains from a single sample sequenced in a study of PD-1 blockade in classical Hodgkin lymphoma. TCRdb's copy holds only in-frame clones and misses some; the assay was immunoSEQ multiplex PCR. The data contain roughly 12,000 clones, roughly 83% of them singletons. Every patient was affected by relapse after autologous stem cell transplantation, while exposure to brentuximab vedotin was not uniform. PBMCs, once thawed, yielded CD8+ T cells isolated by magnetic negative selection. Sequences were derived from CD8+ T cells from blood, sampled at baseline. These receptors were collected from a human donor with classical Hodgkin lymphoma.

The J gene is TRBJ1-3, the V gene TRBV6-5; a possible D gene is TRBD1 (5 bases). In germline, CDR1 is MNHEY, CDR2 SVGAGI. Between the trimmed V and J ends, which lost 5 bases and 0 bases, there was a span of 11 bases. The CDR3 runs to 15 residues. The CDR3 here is CASSALTASGNTIYF. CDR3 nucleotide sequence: TGTGCCAGCAGTGCTTTGACAGCCTCTGGAAACACCATATATTTT.

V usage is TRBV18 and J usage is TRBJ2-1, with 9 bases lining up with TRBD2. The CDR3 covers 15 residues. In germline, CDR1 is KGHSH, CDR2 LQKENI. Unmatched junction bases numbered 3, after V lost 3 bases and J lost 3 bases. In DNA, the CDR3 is TGTGCCAGCTCACCTAGCGGGAGCTACTACAATGAGCAGTTCTTC. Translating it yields CASSPSGSYYNEQFF.

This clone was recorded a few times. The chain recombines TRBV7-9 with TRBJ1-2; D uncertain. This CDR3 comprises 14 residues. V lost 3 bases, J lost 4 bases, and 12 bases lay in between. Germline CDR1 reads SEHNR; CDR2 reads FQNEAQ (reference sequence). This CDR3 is CASSLVAGGYGYTF. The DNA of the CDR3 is TGTGCCAGCAGCTTGGTAGCGGGCGGCTATGGCTACACCTTC.

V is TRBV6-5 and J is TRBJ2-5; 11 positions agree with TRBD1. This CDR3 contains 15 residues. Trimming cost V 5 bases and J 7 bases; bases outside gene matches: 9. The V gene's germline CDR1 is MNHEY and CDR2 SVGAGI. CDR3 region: CASSQSPGQGVTQYF. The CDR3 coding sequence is TGTGCCAGCAGTCAAAGCCCGGGACAGGGGGTGACCCAGTACTTC.

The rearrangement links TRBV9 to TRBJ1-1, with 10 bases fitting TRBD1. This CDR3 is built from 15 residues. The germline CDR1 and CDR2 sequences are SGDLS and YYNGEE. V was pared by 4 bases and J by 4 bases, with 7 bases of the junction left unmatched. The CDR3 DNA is TGTGCCAGCAGCTCACAGACAGGGGGCACCACTGAAGCTTTCTTT. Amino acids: CASSSQTGGTTEAFF.

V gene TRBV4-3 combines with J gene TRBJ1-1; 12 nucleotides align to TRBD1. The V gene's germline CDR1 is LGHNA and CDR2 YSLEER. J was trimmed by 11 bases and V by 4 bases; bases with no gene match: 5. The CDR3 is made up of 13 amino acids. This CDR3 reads CASSPGTGGLAFF. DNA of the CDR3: TGCGCCAGCAGCCCCGGGACAGGGGGCTTGGCTTTCTTT.

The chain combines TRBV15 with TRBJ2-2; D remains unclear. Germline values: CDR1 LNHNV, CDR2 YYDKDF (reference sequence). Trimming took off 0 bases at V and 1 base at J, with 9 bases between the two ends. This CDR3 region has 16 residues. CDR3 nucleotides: TGTGCCACCAGCAGAGATAAATGGCTGAACACCGGGGAGCTGTTTTTT. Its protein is CATSRDKWLNTGELFF.

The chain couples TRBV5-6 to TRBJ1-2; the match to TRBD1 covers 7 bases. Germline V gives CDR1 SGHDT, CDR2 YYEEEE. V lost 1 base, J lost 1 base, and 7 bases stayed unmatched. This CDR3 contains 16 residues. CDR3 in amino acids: CASSLLWDSSNYGYTF. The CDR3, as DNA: TGTGCCAGCAGCTTGCTCTGGGACAGTAGTAACTATGGCTACACCTTC. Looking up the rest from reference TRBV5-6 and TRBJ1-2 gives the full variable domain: DAGVTQSPTHLIKTRGQQVTLRCSPKSGHDTVSWYQQALGQGPQFIFQYYEEEERQRGNFPDRFSGHQFPNYSSELNVNALLLGDSALYLCASSLLWDSSNYGYTFGSGTRLTVV.

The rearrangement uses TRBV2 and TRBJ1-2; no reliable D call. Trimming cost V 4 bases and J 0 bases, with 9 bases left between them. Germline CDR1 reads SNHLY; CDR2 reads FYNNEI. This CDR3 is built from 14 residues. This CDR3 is CASSAVRANYGYTF. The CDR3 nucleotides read TGTGCCAGCAGTGCGGTCAGAGCTAACTATGGCTACACCTTC.

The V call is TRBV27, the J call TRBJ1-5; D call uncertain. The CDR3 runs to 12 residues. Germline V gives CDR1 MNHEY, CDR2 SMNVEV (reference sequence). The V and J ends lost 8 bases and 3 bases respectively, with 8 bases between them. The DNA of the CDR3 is TGTGCCAGCGGAACACTCAATCAGCCCCAGCATTTT. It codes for CASGTLNQPQHF.

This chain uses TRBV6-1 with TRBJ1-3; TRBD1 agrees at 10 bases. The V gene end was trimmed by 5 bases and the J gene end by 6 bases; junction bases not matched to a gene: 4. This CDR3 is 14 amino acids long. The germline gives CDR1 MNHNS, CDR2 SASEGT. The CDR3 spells CASSFGTGVNTIYF. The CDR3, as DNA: TGTGCCAGCAGTTTCGGGACAGGGGTAAACACCATATATTTT.

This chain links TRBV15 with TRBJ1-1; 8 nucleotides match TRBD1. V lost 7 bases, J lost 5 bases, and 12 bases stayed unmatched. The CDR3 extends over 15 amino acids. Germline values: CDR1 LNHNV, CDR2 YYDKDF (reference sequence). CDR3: CATNDDLTGVTEAFF. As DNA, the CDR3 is TGTGCCACCAACGACGATTTGACAGGGGTGACTGAAGCTTTCTTT.

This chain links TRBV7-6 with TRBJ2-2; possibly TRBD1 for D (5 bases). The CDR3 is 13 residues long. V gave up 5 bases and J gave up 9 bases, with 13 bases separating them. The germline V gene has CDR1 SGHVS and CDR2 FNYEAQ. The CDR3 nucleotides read TGTGCCAGCAGCCCGCCCCCAGGGTGGGAGCTGTTTTTT. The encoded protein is CASSPPPGWELFF.

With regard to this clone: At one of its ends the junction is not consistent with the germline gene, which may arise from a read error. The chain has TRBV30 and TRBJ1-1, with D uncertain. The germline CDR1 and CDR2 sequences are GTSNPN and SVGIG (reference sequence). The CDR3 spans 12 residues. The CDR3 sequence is CAWSFLNAEAFF. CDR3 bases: TGTGCCTGGAGTTTCCTGAACGCTGAAGCTTTCTTT.

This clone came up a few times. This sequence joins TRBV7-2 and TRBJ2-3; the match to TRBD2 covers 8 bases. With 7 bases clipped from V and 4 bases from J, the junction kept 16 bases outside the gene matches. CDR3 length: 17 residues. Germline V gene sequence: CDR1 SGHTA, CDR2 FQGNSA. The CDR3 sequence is CASTREGRRTISDTQYF. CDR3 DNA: TGTGCCAGCACCCGGGAGGGCCGGCGTACAATATCAGATACGCAGTATTTT.

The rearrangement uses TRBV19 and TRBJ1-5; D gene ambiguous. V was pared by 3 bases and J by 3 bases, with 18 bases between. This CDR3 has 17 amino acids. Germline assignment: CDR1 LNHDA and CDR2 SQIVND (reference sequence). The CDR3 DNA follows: TGTGCCAGTAGTATCCGGGCAGGAGGGTACACCAATCAGCCCCAGCATTTT. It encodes CASSIRAGGYTNQPQHF.

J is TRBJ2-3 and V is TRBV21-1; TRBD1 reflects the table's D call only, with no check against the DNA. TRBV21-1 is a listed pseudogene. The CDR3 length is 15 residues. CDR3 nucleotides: TGTGCCAGCAGCAAAACAGGGGGGTGCGCAGATACGCAGTATTTT. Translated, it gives CASSKTGGCADTQYF.

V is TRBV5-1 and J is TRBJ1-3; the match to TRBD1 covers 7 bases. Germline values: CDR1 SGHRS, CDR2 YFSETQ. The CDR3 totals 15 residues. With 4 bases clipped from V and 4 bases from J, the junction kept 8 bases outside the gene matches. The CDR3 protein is CASSGNRGSGNTIYF. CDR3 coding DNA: TGCGCCAGCAGCGGTAACAGGGGCTCCGGAAACACCATATATTTT.

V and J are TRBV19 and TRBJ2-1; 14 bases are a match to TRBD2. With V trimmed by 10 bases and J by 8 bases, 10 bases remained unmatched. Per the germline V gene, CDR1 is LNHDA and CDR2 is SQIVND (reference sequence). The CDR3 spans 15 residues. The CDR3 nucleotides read TGTGCCACCGACCGGGGACTAGCGGGAGACGATGAGCAGTTCTTC. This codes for CATDRGLAGDDEQFF.